This TCR beta chain was identified during a study of OX40 agonist ivuxolimab in advanced cancers. Libraries were prepared by immunoSEQ multiplex PCR; TCRdb keeps only in-frame clonotypes and omits some of them. The sample lists fewer than 80,000 clones; 85% to 90% were seen once. This CDR3 contains 16 residues. The germline CDR1 and CDR2 sequences are KGHSH and LQKENI. Trimming stripped 0 bases from V and 7 bases from J, with 18 bases between. The TCR comes from an adult with an advanced solid tumor such as melanoma, head and neck, liver or kidney cancer. V gene TRBV18 combines with J gene TRBJ1-1; perhaps TRBD1 as D (5 bases). Sequencing used CD4+ or CD8+ T cells sorted from blood, obtained in a trial of the OX40 agonist ivuxolimab. Here the CDR3 DNA reads TGTGCCAGCTCACCACCGACAAAGGCAGGGATGGTTGAAGCTTTCTTT. Amino acid sequence: CASSPPTKAGMVEAFF.